These T cell receptor beta chains were read from a single sample in a study of blood T cell repertoires in COVID-19. Clones were sequenced by immunoSEQ multiplex PCR, and TCRdb holds only the in-frame ones, with some missing. This table has some 350,000 clones, about 90% appearing once. The sample consisted of PBMCs or T cells enriched from blood (not recorded which). The receptors were gathered from a woman in her twenties or thirties who had recovered from COVID-19. CDR3s include the opening cysteine and the closing phenylalanine or tryptophan. The D gene is left open where the match is weak. Rows may omit the clone size; those that give it use once, few, many or a size class.

clone_size: NA; v_call: TRBV14; d_call: NA; j_call: TRBJ1-3; cdr3_aa: CASRPSGGAGNTIYF; cdr3_nt: TGTGCCAGCAGGCCCTCCGGGGGAGCTGGAAACACCATATATTTT
clone_size: few; v_call: TRBV27; d_call: TRBD1; j_call: TRBJ1-5; cdr3_aa: CASSTGGQPQHF; cdr3_nt: TGTGCCAGCAGCACAGGGGGTCAGCCCCAGCATTTT
clone_size: NA; v_call: TRBV12-3/TRBV12-4; d_call: TRBD1; j_call: TRBJ2-4; cdr3_aa: CASTLTGNDIQYF; cdr3_nt: TGTGCCAGCACCTTGACAGGGAACGACATTCAGTACTTC
clone_size: NA; v_call: TRBV6-5; d_call: NA; j_call: TRBJ2-5; cdr3_aa: CASMGGLTSQTQYF; cdr3_nt: TGTGCCTCCATGGGGGGACTTACCTCACAGACCCAGTACTTC
clone_size: NA; v_call: TRBV19; d_call: TRBD2; j_call: TRBJ2-3; cdr3_aa: CASSTGGTSTDTQYF; cdr3_nt: TGTGCCAGTAGTACGGGGGGGACTAGCACAGATACGCAGTATTTT
clone_size: NA; v_call: TRBV6-5; d_call: TRBD1; j_call: TRBJ1-2; cdr3_aa: CASSYGQGAGGYTF; cdr3_nt: TGTGCCAGCAGTTACGGACAGGGGGCAGGGGGCTACACCTTC
clone_size: NA; v_call: TRBV19; d_call: TRBD2; j_call: TRBJ2-7; cdr3_aa: CASASGGGYEQYF; cdr3_nt: TGTGCCAGTGCCTCGGGGGGAGGCTACGAGCAGTACTTC
clone_size: NA; v_call: TRBV13; d_call: NA; j_call: TRBJ2-7; cdr3_aa: CASSEGTSTYEQYF; cdr3_nt: TGTGCCAGCAGCGAGGGAACGAGCACTTACGAGCAGTACTTC
clone_size: NA; v_call: TRBV6-2/TRBV6-3; d_call: NA; j_call: TRBJ1-1; cdr3_aa: CASSTLIRTVNTEAFF; cdr3_nt: TGTGCCAGCAGTACTCTAATCCGGACAGTGAACACTGAAGCTTTCTTT
clone_size: NA; v_call: TRBV5-5; d_call: TRBD2; j_call: TRBJ2-3; cdr3_aa: CASSLGLAGGPADTQYF; cdr3_nt: TGTGCCAGCAGCCTAGGACTAGCGGGGGGGCCCGCAGATACGCAGTATTTT
clone_size: NA; v_call: TRBV4-1; d_call: NA; j_call: TRBJ1-5; cdr3_aa: CASSQDGGAYSNQPQHF; cdr3_nt: TGCGCCAGCAGCCAAGATGGCGGGGCCTATAGCAATCAGCCCCAGCATTTT
clone_size: few; v_call: TRBV2; d_call: NA; j_call: TRBJ1-6; cdr3_aa: CASCRDGSPLHF; cdr3_nt: TGTGCCAGCTGTCGAGATGGTTCACCCCTCCACTTT
clone_size: few; v_call: TRBV27; d_call: NA; j_call: TRBJ1-5; cdr3_aa: CASSFSGSGQPQHF; cdr3_nt: TGTGCCAGCAGTTTCTCGGGGTCCGGACAGCCCCAGCATTTT
clone_size: once; v_call: TRBV27; d_call: TRBD2; j_call: TRBJ2-6; cdr3_aa: CASSPGGAGANVLTF; cdr3_nt: TGTGCCAGCAGCCCCGGGGGGGCCGGGGCCAACGTCCTGACTTTC
clone_size: NA; v_call: TRBV10-2; d_call: TRBD2; j_call: TRBJ2-1; cdr3_aa: CASSLTSGGANEQFF; cdr3_nt: TGCGCCAGCAGTTTGACTAGCGGGGGGGCCAATGAGCAGTTCTTC
clone_size: NA; v_call: TRBV3-1/TRBV3-2; d_call: TRBD1; j_call: TRBJ1-4; cdr3_aa: CASSQTVDREAEKLFF; cdr3_nt: TGTGCCAGCAGCCAAACAGTGGACAGGGAGGCTGAAAAACTGTTTTTT
clone_size: NA; v_call: TRBV27; d_call: TRBD2; j_call: TRBJ2-1; cdr3_aa: CASSRGASGWGEQFF; cdr3_nt: TGTGCCAGCAGCCGCGGGGCTAGCGGGTGGGGTGAGCAGTTCTTC
clone_size: NA; v_call: TRBV7-9; d_call: NA; j_call: TRBJ2-3; cdr3_aa: CASSQPGGTSTDTQYF; cdr3_nt: TGTGCCAGCAGCCAACCAGGCGGGACTAGCACAGATACGCAGTATTTT
clone_size: NA; v_call: TRBV28; d_call: NA; j_call: TRBJ1-5; cdr3_aa: CASRPGGEGQPQHF; cdr3_nt: TGTGCCAGCCGCCCCGGGGGTGAGGGACAGCCCCAGCATTTT
clone_size: NA; v_call: TRBV5-1; d_call: NA; j_call: TRBJ1-4; cdr3_aa: CASSLAGYEEKLFF; cdr3_nt: TGCGCCAGCAGCTTGGCAGGGTACGAGGAAAAACTGTTTTTT
clone_size: NA; v_call: TRBV6-5; d_call: NA; j_call: TRBJ2-2; cdr3_aa: CARKRVNTGELFF; cdr3_nt: TGTGCCAGGAAGCGGGTAAACACCGGGGAGCTGTTTTTT
clone_size: NA; v_call: TRBV15; d_call: TRBD2; j_call: TRBJ2-1; cdr3_aa: CATSLRAGTRILYNEQFF; cdr3_nt: TGTGCCACCAGCCTCCGGGCAGGGACTAGGATACTCTACAATGAGCAGTTCTTC
clone_size: NA; v_call: TRBV28; d_call: NA; j_call: TRBJ2-2; cdr3_aa: CASSFRDLSLNTGELFF; cdr3_nt: TGTGCCAGCAGTTTCCGGGACTTGTCCCTCAACACCGGGGAGCTGTTTTTT
clone_size: NA; v_call: TRBV28; d_call: NA; j_call: TRBJ2-2; cdr3_aa: CASSLSGRRGELFF; cdr3_nt: TGTGCCAGCAGTTTAAGCGGTAGGAGGGGGGAGCTGTTTTTT
clone_size: NA; v_call: TRBV11-2; d_call: TRBD2; j_call: TRBJ2-1; cdr3_aa: CASSLRAGGYNEQFF; cdr3_nt: TGTGCCAGCAGCTTGAGAGCGGGGGGATACAATGAGCAGTTCTTC
clone_size: NA; v_call: TRBV7-9; d_call: TRBD1; j_call: TRBJ1-4; cdr3_aa: CASSLTGAGTNEKLFF; cdr3_nt: TGTGCCAGCAGCCTCACAGGGGCGGGTACTAATGAAAAACTGTTTTTT
clone_size: NA; v_call: TRBV11-2; d_call: NA; j_call: TRBJ1-2; cdr3_aa: CASSHERRGGYTF; cdr3_nt: TGTGCCAGCAGCCACGAACGTCGGGGTGGCTACACCTTC
clone_size: NA; v_call: TRBV30; d_call: NA; j_call: TRBJ2-1; cdr3_aa: CAWSSADEQFF; cdr3_nt: TGTGCCTGGAGCTCAGCGGACGAGCAGTTCTTC
clone_size: NA; v_call: TRBV18; d_call: NA; j_call: TRBJ1-1; cdr3_aa: CASSPPTGDDKNTEAFF; cdr3_nt: TGTGCCAGCTCACCCCCGACAGGAGACGACAAGAACACTGAAGCTTTCTTT
clone_size: NA; v_call: TRBV7-9; d_call: TRBD2; j_call: TRBJ2-1; cdr3_aa: CASSILAGGHNEQFF; cdr3_nt: TGTGCCAGCAGCATCCTAGCGGGGGGCCACAATGAGCAGTTCTTC
clone_size: NA; v_call: TRBV7-2; d_call: NA; j_call: TRBJ2-1; cdr3_aa: CASGDTGSVNEQFF; cdr3_nt: TGTGCCAGCGGCGATACCGGGAGTGTCAATGAGCAGTTCTTC
clone_size: NA; v_call: TRBV24-1; d_call: TRBD2; j_call: TRBJ2-1; cdr3_aa: CATSDPGLPREQFF; cdr3_nt: TGTGCCACCAGTGACCCGGGACTACCGAGAGAGCAGTTCTTC
clone_size: NA; v_call: TRBV2; d_call: TRBD1; j_call: TRBJ1-2; cdr3_aa: CASSLDRDRGPLDYGYTF; cdr3_nt: TGTGCCAGCAGTTTAGACCGGGACAGGGGGCCCCTAGACTATGGCTACACCTTC
clone_size: NA; v_call: TRBV7-2; d_call: NA; j_call: TRBJ1-5; cdr3_aa: CASSLDSVNQPQHF; cdr3_nt: TGTGCCAGCAGCTTAGATTCCGTCAATCAGCCCCAGCATTTT
clone_size: NA; v_call: TRBV12-5; d_call: TRBD2; j_call: TRBJ2-1; cdr3_aa: CASGSLAGGHYNEQFF; cdr3_nt: TGTGCTAGTGGTTCGCTAGCGGGGGGGCACTACAATGAGCAGTTCTTC
clone_size: NA; v_call: TRBV28; d_call: TRBD1; j_call: TRBJ1-2; cdr3_aa: CASSLRDSPYGYTF; cdr3_nt: TGTGCCAGCAGTTTAAGGGACAGTCCCTATGGCTACACCTTC
clone_size: NA; v_call: TRBV19; d_call: NA; j_call: TRBJ1-2; cdr3_aa: CASSRNYGYTF; cdr3_nt: TGTGCCAGTAGTCGGAACTATGGCTACACCTTC
clone_size: once; v_call: TRBV28; d_call: NA; j_call: TRBJ2-1; cdr3_aa: CATLGLPISEQFF; cdr3_nt: TGTGCCACCTTGGGACTGCCAATAAGTGAGCAGTTCTTC
clone_size: NA; v_call: TRBV7-9; d_call: NA; j_call: TRBJ1-2; cdr3_aa: CASIGSGHHIYGYTF; cdr3_nt: TGTGCCAGCATCGGTAGCGGGCACCATATCTATGGCTACACCTTC
clone_size: NA; v_call: TRBV3-1/TRBV3-2; d_call: NA; j_call: TRBJ2-2; cdr3_aa: CASSQVGLGDSGELFF; cdr3_nt: TGTGCCAGCAGCCAAGTTGGTTTAGGGGATTCCGGGGAGCTGTTTTTT
clone_size: NA; v_call: TRBV7-2; d_call: NA; j_call: TRBJ2-3; cdr3_aa: CASSYIKGLKAVF; cdr3_nt: TGTGCCAGCAGTTATATCAAGGGACTGAAAGCAGTTTTT
clone_size: few; v_call: TRBV3-1/TRBV3-2; d_call: TRBD2; j_call: TRBJ2-3; cdr3_aa: CASSQDRSGTSADTQYF; cdr3_nt: TGTGCCAGCAGCCAAGATCGGAGCGGGACTAGTGCAGATACGCAGTATTTT